This T cell receptor (beta chain) was sequenced for a study of T cells after yellow fever vaccination. Points from the study as a whole: Post-booster repertoires again held most primary-vaccination clones (roughly 95% CD4, about 88% CD8).

Via MiXCR, TCRdb re-called the 5' RACE reads, giving one row per CDR3 protein. The table has some 560,000 distinct CDR3 sequences, 15% to 20% seen once. For this clonotype: Its cognate antigen is unknown.

The clonotype was recovered from a man aged 30 to 45 who received the YFV17D yellow fever vaccine. The sequenced sample was PBMCs, obtained 15 days after the yellow fever booster vaccination.

The CDR3 here is CASSVVSRGGEQYF. As DNA, the CDR3 is TGTGCCAGCAGCGTAGTAAGTAGGGGCGGCGAGCAGTACTTC. V is TRBV9 and J is TRBJ2-7; D possibly corresponds to TRBD1 (5 bases). The V gene's germline CDR1 is SGDLS and CDR2 YYNGEE. The germline V and J ends were trimmed by 0 bases and 6 bases, with 13 bases remaining between them. This CDR3 is built from 14 residues.